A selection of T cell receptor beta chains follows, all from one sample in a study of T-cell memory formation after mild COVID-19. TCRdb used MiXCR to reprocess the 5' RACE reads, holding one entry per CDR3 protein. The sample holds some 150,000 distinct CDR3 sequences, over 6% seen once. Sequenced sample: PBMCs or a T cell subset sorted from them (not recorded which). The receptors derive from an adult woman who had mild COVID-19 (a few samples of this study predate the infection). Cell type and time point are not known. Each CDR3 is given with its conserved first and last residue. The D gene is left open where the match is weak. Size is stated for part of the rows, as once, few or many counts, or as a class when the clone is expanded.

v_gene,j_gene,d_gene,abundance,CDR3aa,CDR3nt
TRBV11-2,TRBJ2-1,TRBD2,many,CASSWTSGAYNEQFF,TGTGCCAGCAGCTGGACTAGCGGGGCCTACAATGAGCAGTTCTTC
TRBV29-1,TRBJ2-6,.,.,CSTPMGSGANVLTF,TGCAGCACCCCGATGGGGTCTGGGGCCAACGTCCTGACTTTC
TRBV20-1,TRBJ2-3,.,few,CSAILPGGYTSTDTQYF,TGCAGTGCTATTTTACCCGGGGGTTATACTAGCACAGATACGCAGTATTTT
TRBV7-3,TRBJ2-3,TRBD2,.,CASSSLAGLNTDTQYF,TGTGCCAGCAGCTCTCTAGCGGGTTTAAATACAGATACGCAGTATTTT
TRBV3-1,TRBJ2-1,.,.,CASSLNPTRGSYNEQFF,TGTGCCAGCAGCCTTAACCCTACCCGTGGCTCCTACAATGAGCAGTTCTTC
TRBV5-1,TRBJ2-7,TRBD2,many,CASRWGGTYEQYF,TGCGCCAGCAGGTGGGGGGGAACCTACGAGCAGTACTTC
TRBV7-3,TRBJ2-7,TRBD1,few,CASSLVARGQGGEQYF,TGTGCCAGCAGCTTAGTCGCCCGTGGACAGGGGGGAGAGCAGTACTTC
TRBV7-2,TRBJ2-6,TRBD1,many,CASSLLGTANSGANVLTF,TGTGCCAGCAGCTTACTAGGGACAGCCAACTCTGGGGCCAACGTCCTGACTTTC
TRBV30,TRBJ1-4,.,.,CAWQQGATNEKLFF,TGTGCCTGGCAGCAGGGAGCAACTAATGAAAAACTGTTTTTT
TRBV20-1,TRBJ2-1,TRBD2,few,CSASVGGPGLAGYNEQFF,TGCAGTGCTAGCGTTGGAGGCCCGGGACTAGCGGGATACAATGAGCAGTTCTTC
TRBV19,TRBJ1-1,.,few,CASSILLTRTLNTEAFF,TGTGCCAGTAGTATCCTCCTTACCCGGACCTTGAACACTGAAGCTTTCTTT
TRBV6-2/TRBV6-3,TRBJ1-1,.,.,CASSYSLIGGYTEAFF,TGTGCCAGCAGTTACTCTCTTATTGGGGGATACACTGAAGCTTTCTTT